This entry describes one TCR beta chain. Its antigen is undetermined. These data originate in a study of T cell repertoires in cytomegalovirus infection. For the study at large: Public signatures in TCR beta pointed to CMV infection and matching HLA type. Study conclusions and caveats: There were HLA-C-restricted CMV-specific TCR beta clonotypes dominating the ex vivo response.

The V gene's germline CDR1 is ENHRY and CDR2 SYGVKD. CDR3 length: 14 amino acids. Trimming at V came to 4 bases and at J to 5 bases, leaving 4 bases not matched to a gene. TCRdb processed the reads anew with MiXCR; each CDR3 protein has one entry. The sample consists of fewer than 350,000 distinct CDR3 sequences, roughly 15% of them appearing once. V gene TRBV10-3 combines with J gene TRBJ2-3, with 9 bases matching TRBD1. The source is a human donor in good health (CMV status not recorded). Some clones in this sample may be carry-over from other donors' samples. The sample was PBMCs. The CDR3 DNA sequence: TGTGCCATCAGTGCCGGGACAGGGTTAGATACGCAGTATTTT. The encoded protein is CAISAGTGLDTQYF.